This T cell receptor beta chain was sequenced during a study of cytomegalovirus exposure and HLA in healthy donors. This clone is termed medium-sized. The CDR3 length is 13 residues. The germline V gene has CDR1 MNHNY and CDR2 SVGAGI (reference sequence). V lost 10 bases, J lost 9 bases, and 12 bases stayed unmatched. The PCR was carried out with 60 Vbeta primers and 13 Jbeta primers. Clones were read by immunoSEQ multiplex PCR, and TCRdb kept only the in-frame ones, dropping some. The sample carries 250,000 or so clones, approximately 81% recorded once. Nominally healthy donors provided the samples, though records likely missed some immune exposures.

Sequences were obtained from PBMCs. The chain combines TRBV6-6 with TRBJ1-5, with 7 bases aligning to TRBD1. The TCR was taken from a woman in her sixties or seventies in good health and CMV-seropositive. The CDR3 nucleotides read TGTGCCACCTTAACAGGGGCCCTGGGGCCCCAGCATTTT. Protein product: CATLTGALGPQHF.